The 29 T cell receptor beta chains below all came from one sample that was sequenced in a study of blood T cell repertoires in COVID-19. Measured with immunoSEQ multiplex PCR; TCRdb has only the in-frame clones, and not every one. Of around 300,000 clones listed, around 82% are singletons. Source material: peripheral blood. These receptors all come from a woman aged 50 to 60 who had recovered from COVID-19.

V and J are TRBV6-2 or TRBV6-3 and TRBJ2-7, with D tentatively TRBD1 (7 bases). V lost 2 bases to trimming and J lost 4 bases, with 15 bases between them. Germline V gene data show CDR1 as MNHEY and CDR2 as SVGEGT. The CDR3 is 15 residues long. The CDR3 sequence is CASSYAGRGAYEQYF. For the CDR3, the DNA is TGTGCCAGCAGTTACGCCGGCAGGGGGGCGTACGAGCAGTACTTC.

This clone has just one count. This sequence joins TRBV9 and TRBJ2-7; 8 nucleotides align to TRBD2. CDR1 is SGDLS, CDR2 YYNGEE, per germline. This CDR3 is 15 amino acids long. Trimming at V came to 4 bases and at J to 2 bases, leaving 8 bases not matched to a gene. This CDR3 reads CASSPSSGGAYEQYF. Here the CDR3 DNA reads TGTGCCAGCAGCCCCTCCTCCGGGGGGGCCTACGAGCAGTACTTC.

The chain recombines TRBV7-2 with TRBJ2-7; TRBD2 aligns across 8 bases. Germline trimming cut 4 bases from V and 0 bases from J; bases unmatched to any gene: 11. The CDR3 is 17 amino acids. In germline, CDR1 is SGHTA, CDR2 FQGNSA. CDR3 nucleotides: TGTGCCAGCAGCTCCCTAACGGGGGGGCCGATCTCCTACGAGCAGTACTTC. Amino acids: CASSSLTGGPISYEQYF. Filled out from reference TRBV7-2 and TRBJ2-7, the complete variable domain reads GAGVSQSPSNKVTEKGKDVELRCDPISGHTALYWYRQSLGQGLEFLIYFQGNSAPDKSGLPSDRFSAERTGGSVSTLTIQRTQQEDSAVYLCASSSLTGGPISYEQYFGPGTRLTVT.

The rearrangement links TRBV9 to TRBJ2-3; unclear D gene. This CDR3 region has 15 residues. Germline CDR1 reads SGDLS; CDR2 reads YYNGEE. V lost 0 bases, J lost 1 base, and 9 bases lay in between. The CDR3 sequence: CASSVARLGTDTQYF. The CDR3 DNA reads TGTGCCAGCAGCGTAGCTCGGTTGGGCACAGATACGCAGTATTTT.

The chain uses TRBV6-2 or TRBV6-3 and TRBJ2-6; tentative D call: TRBD1 (5 bases). Trimming shortened V by 4 bases and J by 0 bases, and 7 bases separated the two germline ends. CDR3 length: 15 amino acids. In germline, CDR1 is MNHEY, CDR2 SVGEGT. In nucleotides, the CDR3 is TGTGCCAGCAGTTCCACAGGCTCTGGGGCCAACGTCCTGACTTTC. Its protein product is CASSSTGSGANVLTF.

V is TRBV9 and J is TRBJ2-7, with a weak D call TRBD2 (6 bases). The CDR3 sequence is 14 residues long. Deletions cut 4 bases from V and 1 base from J, with 12 bases between. Germline assignment: CDR1 SGDLS and CDR2 YYNGEE. The CDR3 loop reads CASSPRGLSYEQYF. CDR3 DNA sequence: TGTGCCAGCAGCCCCCGGGGACTTTCCTACGAGCAGTACTTC.

The chain joins TRBV27 to TRBJ2-7; TRBD2 is a possible D gene (6 bases). V was trimmed by 3 bases and J by 5 bases, leaving 11 bases between them. In germline, CDR1 is MNHEY, CDR2 SMNVEV (reference sequence). The CDR3 is 13 amino acids. The CDR3 nucleotides are TGTGCCAGCAGTTTTAGGGACTTCAACGAGCAGTACTTC. Translation gives CASSFRDFNEQYF.

In this sample, this clone turned up a few times. Here the CDR3 reads CASSMSSVPYEQYF. The CDR3 DNA reads TGTGCCAGCAGTATGTCTAGCGTCCCCTACGAGCAGTACTTC. The chain couples TRBV6-2 or TRBV6-3 to TRBJ2-7, with D maybe TRBD2 (6 bases). Germline CDR1 and CDR2: MNHEY and SVGEGT. The germline V and J ends were trimmed by 5 bases and 2 bases, with 13 bases remaining between them. CDR3 length: 14 residues.

J is TRBJ1-2 and V is TRBV7-2; the D gene is possibly TRBD1 (6 bases). The CDR3 loop spans 13 amino acids. Trimming removed 1 base at V and 3 bases at J, with 6 bases between. Per the germline V gene, CDR1 is SGHTA and CDR2 is FQGNSA. CDR3 in DNA: TGTGCCAGCAGCTTAGACAGGGACTATGGCTACACCTTC. Residues: CASSLDRDYGYTF. Full variable domain (outside the CDR3, taken from reference TRBV7-2 and TRBJ1-2): GAGVSQSPSNKVTEKGKDVELRCDPISGHTALYWYRQSLGQGLEFLIYFQGNSAPDKSGLPSDRFSAERTGGSVSTLTIQRTQQEDSAVYLCASSLDRDYGYTFGSGTRLTVV.

The chain couples TRBV28 to TRBJ2-1, with 7 bases matching TRBD2. This CDR3 has 14 amino acids. The trim removed 7 bases at V and 0 bases at J, leaving 3 bases unmatched. Germline CDR1 MDHEN, CDR2 SYDVKM. CDR3 protein: CASNSGGSYNEQFF. In DNA, the CDR3 is TGTGCCAGCAATTCGGGGGGCTCCTACAATGAGCAGTTCTTC.

This clone was detected ten times or more. The genes are TRBV6-1 and TRBJ2-2; the match to TRBD1 covers 7 bases. The CDR3 covers 15 residues. Germline CDR1 MNHNS, CDR2 SASEGT. V gave up 2 bases and J gave up 4 bases; unmatched junction bases: 4. CDR3 amino acids: CASSEQAGGTGELFF. In DNA form, the CDR3 reads TGTGCCAGCAGTGAACAGGCAGGGGGCACCGGGGAGCTGTTTTTT.

The chain has TRBV4-3 and TRBJ2-3; the match to TRBD2 covers 15 bases. Germline CDR1 and CDR2: LGHNA and YSLEER. This CDR3 region has 19 residues. V lost 0 bases, J lost 6 bases, and 10 bases stayed unmatched. This CDR3 is CASSQEGIGLAGGSDTQYF. The CDR3, as DNA: TGCGCCAGCAGCCAAGAAGGAATCGGACTAGCGGGAGGGTCCGATACGCAGTATTTT.

This rearrangement joins TRBV18 to TRBJ1-3, with 9 nucleotides matching TRBD1. CDR3 length: 13 residues. The germline V gene encodes CDR1 KGHSH and CDR2 LQKENI. V trimming: 6 bases; J trimming: 7 bases; junction bases outside the gene matches: 4. In DNA form, the CDR3 reads TGTGCCAGCTCGGGACAGGGTAGCAACACCATATATTTT. Its protein product is CASSGQGSNTIYF.

The V call is TRBV2, the J call TRBJ2-3; TRBD2 matches 15 bases. There are 19 residues in the CDR3. CDR1 is SNHLY and CDR2 is FYNNEI in the germline V gene. V shed 4 bases and J 1 base; nucleotides not matched to a gene: 9. CDR3 in amino acids: CASSGPGLAGGRGTDTQYF. CDR3 sequence (DNA): TGTGCCAGCAGTGGACCGGGACTAGCGGGGGGCAGGGGCACAGATACGCAGTATTTT.

CDR3 in DNA: TGTGCCAGCGGACAGGGGGCTAGTGAAAAACTGTTTTTT. Its translation is CASGQGASEKLFF. The chain joins TRBV12-3 or TRBV12-4 to TRBJ1-4, with 11 positions matching TRBD1. This CDR3 is built from 13 residues. V lost 8 bases and J lost 7; bases outside the gene matches: 3.

J is TRBJ2-2 and V is TRBV19; 7 nucleotides match TRBD1. The CDR3 has 14 residues. Germline loops: CDR1 LNHDA, CDR2 SQIVND (reference sequence). The V segment lost 9 bases and the J segment 0 bases; nucleotides outside the gene matches: 4. The CDR3 protein is CASRQGSNTGELFF. The CDR3 coding sequence is TGTGCCAGCAGACAGGGATCGAACACCGGGGAGCTGTTTTTT.

This clone was seen a few times. The chain employs TRBV7-2 and TRBJ2-3; 7 bases line up with TRBD2. V was clipped by 1 base and J by 4 bases; unmatched bases: 5. CDR1 and CDR2 from the germline V gene are SGHTA and FQGNSA. The CDR3 covers 15 residues. The CDR3 sequence is CASSLGLAASDTQYF. CDR3 nucleotides: TGTGCCAGCAGCTTAGGGCTAGCGGCTTCAGATACGCAGTATTTT.

The rearrangement uses TRBV5-1 and TRBJ2-1, with 10 bases lining up with TRBD2. Losses at the gene ends were 0 bases for V and 4 bases for J; bases not matched to a gene: 4. The CDR3 loop spans 16 amino acids. Germline-derived CDR1 and CDR2 are SGHRS and YFSETQ. CDR3 nucleotide sequence: TGCGCCAGCAGCTTGGCCTGGACTAGCGGATACAATGAGCAGTTCTTC. Protein: CASSLAWTSGYNEQFF.

This sequence joins TRBV5-4 and TRBJ2-1; D perhaps matches TRBD2 (5 bases). This CDR3 has 13 residues. V lost 6 bases and J lost 5, with 12 bases in between. From germline, CDR1 is SGHNT and CDR2 YYREEE (reference sequence). CDR3 nucleotide sequence: TGTGCCAGCACACCGAGCGGAGACAATGAGCAGTTCTTC. The encoded protein is CASTPSGDNEQFF. Combining the CDR3 with reference TRBV5-4 and TRBJ2-1 gives the whole variable domain ETGVTQSPTHLIKTRGQQVTLRCSSQSGHNTVSWYQQALGQGPQFIFQYYREEENGRGNFPPRFSGLQFPNYSSELNVNALELDDSALYLCASTPSGDNEQFFGPGTRLTVL.

The chain has TRBV19 and TRBJ1-1; D not certain. The ends were cut back, 5 bases at V and 0 bases at J, with 16 bases in the middle. The length of the CDR3 is 16 residues. The germline V gene encodes CDR1 LNHDA and CDR2 SQIVND (reference sequence). The CDR3 loop is CASSPFLREMNTEAFF. Written as DNA, the CDR3 is TGTGCCAGTAGTCCCTTTCTCCGGGAAATGAACACTGAAGCTTTCTTT. The full variable domain, in which reference TRBV19 and TRBJ1-1 provide the parts outside the CDR3, is DGGITQSPKYLFRKEGQNVTLSCEQNLNHDAMYWYRQDPGQGLRLIYYSQIVNDFQKGDIAEGYSVSREKKESFPLTVTSAQKNPTAFYLCASSPFLREMNTEAFFGQGTRLTVV.

The chain links TRBV28 to TRBJ1-6, with D possibly TRBD1 on 5 matching bases. The V and J ends lost 5 bases and 0 bases respectively, with 8 bases between them. From germline, CDR1 is MDHEN and CDR2 SYDVKM. The CDR3 runs 15 residues. CDR3: CASSGASSYNSPLHF. The CDR3 bases are TGTGCCAGCAGTGGGGCGAGCTCCTATAATTCACCCCTCCACTTT. The full variable domain, with the rest looked up from reference TRBV28 and TRBJ1-6, is DVKVTQSSRYLVKRTGEKVFLECVQDMDHENMFWYRQDPGLGLRLIYFSYDVKMKEKGDIPEGYSVSREKKERFSLILESASTNQTSMYLCASSGASSYNSPLHFGNGTRLTVT.

Remarks on this clone: One junction end does not reproduce the germline sequence, and a read error may be involved. This sequence joins TRBV6-5 and TRBJ2-6, with a tentative D call TRBD2 (6 bases). This CDR3 has 14 residues. Germline V lookup: CDR1 MNHEY, CDR2 SVGAGI. CDR3 protein: CASMRGGGSNVLTF. CDR3 nucleotides: TGTGCCAGCATGAGGGGAGGTGGGTCCAACGTCCTGACTTTC.

This chain joins TRBV6-6 and TRBJ2-7; D is possibly TRBD1 (6 bases). This CDR3 comprises 11 residues. The V gene's germline CDR1 is MNHNY and CDR2 SVGAGI (reference sequence). V was pared by 5 bases and J by 5 bases, with 7 bases between. The CDR3 loop reads CASSRGNEQYF. The CDR3 DNA follows: TGTGCCAGCAGTAGGGGGAACGAGCAGTACTTC.

This rearrangement joins TRBV5-6 to TRBJ2-1; a possible D gene is TRBD2 (6 bases). This CDR3 has 12 residues. The V and J ends lost 2 bases and 13 bases respectively, with 13 bases between them. Germline lookup yields CDR1 SGHDT and CDR2 YYEEEE. The CDR3 is CASSFSGDLQFF. CDR3 sequence (DNA): TGTGCCAGCAGCTTCTCGGGGGACTTACAGTTCTTC.

The chain recombines TRBV10-3 with TRBJ2-3; TRBD1 matches 9 bases. The CDR3 covers 14 residues. V lost 6 bases and J lost 4; bases outside the gene matches: 5. Germline V gene lookup returns CDR1 ENHRY and CDR2 SYGVKD. Written as DNA, the CDR3 is TGTGCCATCAGGTGGGGACAGGGAGCAGATACGCAGTATTTT. Protein sequence: CAIRWGQGADTQYF.

This clone is a singleton in its sample. The V call is TRBV11-2, the J call TRBJ2-2; the D gene is possibly TRBD1 (5 bases). The length of the CDR3 is 14 residues. The germline V gene has CDR1 SGHAT and CDR2 FQNNGV. Trimming took 10 bases from V and 4 from J, leaving 16 bases between them. The chain's CDR3 is CATGHPLGTGELFF. The CDR3 DNA follows: TGTGCCACCGGACATCCCTTGGGCACCGGGGAGCTGTTTTTT.

V gene TRBV7-9 combines with J gene TRBJ1-3; 8 bases are shared with TRBD1. Germline CDR1 and CDR2: SEHNR and FQNEAQ (reference sequence). V lost 0 bases and J lost 2; bases outside the gene matches: 9. The CDR3 loop spans 18 amino acids. CDR3 nucleotides: TGTGCCAGCAGCTTAGCCCTTGGACAGGGTATGACTGGAAACACCATATATTTT. Amino acid sequence: CASSLALGQGMTGNTIYF.

This chain joins TRBV6-5 and TRBJ1-1, with D hard to call. In germline, CDR1 is MNHEY, CDR2 SVGAGI. Trimming left V 6 bases short and J 1 base short, with 9 bases between. There are 13 residues in the CDR3. CDR3 coding DNA: TGTGCCAGCAGCCGCCCGGGGAACACTGAAGCTTTCTTT. It translates to CASSRPGNTEAFF.

The V gene is TRBV28, the J gene TRBJ1-4; a possible D gene is TRBD1 (6 bases). Germline V gene data show CDR1 as MDHEN and CDR2 as SYDVKM. There are 15 residues in the CDR3. V lost 3 bases and J 4 bases, leaving 12 bases between the germline ends. Here the CDR3 reads CASSFWTARNEKLFF. DNA of the CDR3: TGTGCCAGCAGTTTCTGGACAGCCCGTAATGAAAAACTGTTTTTT.